The 5 T cell receptor beta chains below were found in one sample sequenced in a study of OX40 agonist ivuxolimab in advanced cancers. Measured with immunoSEQ multiplex PCR; TCRdb has only the in-frame clones, and not every one. Among some 51,000 clones, around 85% were seen once, and the ten largest hold more than 9.5%. The material sequenced was CD4+ or CD8+ T cells sorted from blood, taken in a trial of the OX40 agonist ivuxolimab. These receptors all come from an adult with an advanced solid tumor such as melanoma, head and neck, liver or kidney cancer.

This sequence joins TRBV4-1 and TRBJ2-3; no reliable D call. This CDR3 is 13 amino acids long. Trimming stripped 4 bases from V and 5 bases from J, with 10 bases between. The V gene's germline CDR1 is MGHRA and CDR2 YSYEKL. CDR3 sequence (DNA): TGCGCCAGCAGCCCGAAGACCGTAGATACGCAGTATTTT. Translating it yields CASSPKTVDTQYF.

Only a few counts were recorded for this clone. The chain joins TRBV19 to TRBJ1-1, with D uncertain. The CDR3 runs to 14 residues. The germline V and J ends were trimmed by 4 bases and 0 bases, with 9 bases remaining between them. Germline lookup yields CDR1 LNHDA and CDR2 SQIVND (reference sequence). The CDR3 reads CASSTYGLNTEAFF. CDR3 nucleotides: TGTGCCAGTAGTACTTATGGACTGAACACTGAAGCTTTCTTT.

CDR3 in DNA: TGTGCCAGCAGCTCGTGGGGACGGGCTAACTATGGCTACACCTTC. Protein product: CASSSWGRANYGYTF. This chain uses TRBV5-8 with TRBJ1-2; weak D call: TRBD1 (5 bases). The CDR3 has 15 residues. Deletions cut 3 bases from V and 0 bases from J, with 12 bases between. Germline V gene sequence: CDR1 SGHTS, CDR2 YDEGEE.

This clone appeared once. The J gene is TRBJ2-7, the V gene TRBV7-8; TRBD1 agrees at 7 bases. Germline assignment: CDR1 SGHVS and CDR2 FQNEAQ. J gave up 7 bases and V 1 base, and 7 bases lay outside the gene matches. This CDR3 region has 14 residues. The CDR3 region is CASSLEEGAREQYF. The CDR3 coding sequence is TGTGCCAGCAGCTTAGAAGAGGGGGCGCGGGAGCAGTACTTC.

This clone has only a few counts. The gene calls are TRBV4-1 and TRBJ1-1; no clear D gene. V shed 0 bases and J shed 4 bases, with 12 bases lying between them. CDR1 is MGHRA, CDR2 YSYEKL, per germline. The CDR3 is made up of 15 amino acids. DNA for the CDR3: TGCGCCAGCAGCCAAGATCCCCCCAGTTCCACTGAAGCTTTCTTT. This encodes CASSQDPPSSTEAFF.